These 12 T cell receptor beta chains share one sample of origin, sequenced in a study of CD8 T cells in ankylosing spondylitis. TCRdb used MiXCR to reprocess the 5' RACE reads, holding one entry per CDR3 protein. The table has around 130,000 distinct CDR3 sequences, around 9.3% seen once. The sequenced sample was blood, either unsorted or a sorted T cell fraction (not recorded which). The origin of the receptors is a male donor with ankylosing spondylitis or in good health (not recorded which).

This clonotype has ten or more counts. J is TRBJ1-1 and V is TRBV20-1, with 11 nucleotides matching TRBD1. V shed 6 bases, J shed 1 base, and the junction held 13 bases outside the gene matches. Germline V gene lookup returns CDR1 DFQATT and CDR2 SNEGSKA (reference sequence). The CDR3 consists of 17 residues. The DNA for the CDR3 is TGCAGTGCCAGTTTCTCGATGGGACAGGGGGGGAACACTGAAGCTTTCTTT. The encoded protein is CSASFSMGQGGNTEAFF.

This chain links TRBV5-5 with TRBJ2-7, with 8 bases matching TRBD2. The CDR3 contains 15 residues. V lost 3 bases, J lost 3 bases, and 8 bases stayed unmatched. Germline V gene sequence: CDR1 SGHKS, CDR2 YYEKEE (reference sequence). The CDR3 loop reads CASSWSGLGIYEQYF. For the CDR3, the DNA is TGTGCCAGCAGCTGGTCGGGACTAGGCATCTACGAGCAGTACTTC.

There are many counts of this clonotype. In DNA form, the CDR3 reads TGCGCCAGCAGCGAGGAGACCTACGAGCAGTACTTC. It encodes CASSEETYEQYF. This chain links TRBV5-1 with TRBJ2-7; unclear D gene. V lost 4 bases and J 2 bases, leaving 7 bases between the germline ends. Looked up from germline, CDR1 is SGHRS and CDR2 is YFSETQ. CDR3 size: 12 residues.

This chain links TRBV6-2 or TRBV6-3 with TRBJ2-7; 14 bases fit TRBD2. V gave up 11 bases and J gave up 6 bases; unmatched junction bases: 9. This CDR3 is built from 14 residues. Germline V lookup: CDR1 MNHEY, CDR2 SVGEGT. CDR3 amino acids: CAVTSGLAGAEQYF. CDR3 nucleotide sequence: TGTGCCGTCACGTCGGGACTAGCGGGAGCCGAGCAGTACTTC.

The chain recombines TRBV5-1 with TRBJ1-2; 9 positions match TRBD1. The CDR3 length is 13 residues. After removal of 6 bases from V and 7 bases from J, the junction contained 7 bases not matched to a gene. CDR1 is SGHRS, CDR2 YFSETQ, per germline. DNA of the CDR3: TGCGCCAGCAACCAACAGGGGGCCGGTGGCTACACCTTC. Amino acids: CASNQQGAGGYTF.

This clonotype was seen only once. The rearrangement joins TRBV3-1 to TRBJ2-1; TRBD2 might be the D (6 bases). Trimming stripped 5 bases from V and 0 bases from J, with 14 bases between. Germline CDR1 is LGHDT and CDR2 is YNNKEL (reference sequence). This CDR3 has 16 residues. The CDR3 sequence is CASSSRGKGSYNEQFF. CDR3 sequence (DNA): TGTGCCAGCAGCTCACGCGGGAAAGGCTCCTACAATGAGCAGTTCTTC.

The CDR3 protein is CASSSDEGLRTEAFF. The CDR3 bases are TGCGCCAGCAGCTCTGACGAGGGTTTACGGACTGAAGCTTTCTTT. This chain links TRBV5-1 with TRBJ1-1; unclear D gene. V was cut by 3 bases and J by 5 bases, with 17 bases left in between. In germline, CDR1 is SGHRS, CDR2 YFSETQ. This CDR3 contains 15 residues.

In its sample, this clonotype was seen a few times. DNA for the CDR3: TGTGCCAGCAGCCAAGTTCCGGCGCTAGCGGGGGGCGGTGAGCAGTTCTTC. Its protein is CASSQVPALAGGGEQFF. V and J are TRBV3-1 and TRBJ2-1; 11 nucleotides align to TRBD2. The junction had 11 bases not matched to a gene; V was cut back by 1 base and J by 9 bases. Germline V CDR1 and CDR2: LGHDT, YNNKEL (reference sequence). The CDR3 spans 17 residues.

This clonotype has ten or more counts. The chain carries TRBV5-1 and TRBJ2-3; D is ambiguous. The CDR3 is 14 amino acids. CDR1 and CDR2 from the germline V gene are SGHRS and YFSETQ. Trimming took off 1 base at V and 2 bases at J, with 8 bases between the two ends. For the CDR3, the DNA is TGCGCCAGCAGCTTGAACTCCCTCACAGATACGCAGTATTTT. Its translation: CASSLNSLTDTQYF.

This clonotype showed up many times. One junction end does not reproduce the germline sequence, and a read error may be involved. The J gene is TRBJ2-5, the V gene TRBV5-6, with a weak D call TRBD1 (5 bases). The germline CDR1 and CDR2 sequences are SGHDT and YYEEEE. This CDR3 comprises 14 residues. In DNA, the CDR3 is TGTGCCAGCAGCTTGGAGCCGAAGACAGAGCCCCAGTACTTC. It codes for CASSLEPKTEPQYF. The full variable domain, completed using reference TRBV5-6 and TRBJ2-5, is DAGVTQSPTHLIKTRGQQVTLRCSPKSGHDTVSWYQQALGQGPQFIFQYYEEEERQRGNFPDRFSGHQFPNYSSELNVNALLLGDSALYLCASSLEPKTEPQYFGPGTRLLVL.

The chain recombines TRBV29-1 with TRBJ2-3; D call uncertain. This CDR3 region has 13 residues. Germline values: CDR1 SQVTM, CDR2 ANQGSEA. Between the trimmed V and J ends, which lost 4 bases and 2 bases, there was a span of 10 bases. This CDR3 reads CSVAEQLTDTQYF. In nucleotides, the CDR3 is TGCAGCGTTGCGGAACAGCTCACAGATACGCAGTATTTT.

The chain recombines TRBV4-1 with TRBJ1-2, with D tentatively TRBD1 (6 bases). Deletions cut 2 bases from V and 1 base from J, with 11 bases between. Germline lookup yields CDR1 MGHRA and CDR2 YSYEKL. The length of the CDR3 is 15 residues. The CDR3 spells CASSQFTGNNYGYTF. The CDR3 nucleotides read TGCGCCAGCAGCCAATTTACAGGGAATAACTATGGCTACACCTTC.